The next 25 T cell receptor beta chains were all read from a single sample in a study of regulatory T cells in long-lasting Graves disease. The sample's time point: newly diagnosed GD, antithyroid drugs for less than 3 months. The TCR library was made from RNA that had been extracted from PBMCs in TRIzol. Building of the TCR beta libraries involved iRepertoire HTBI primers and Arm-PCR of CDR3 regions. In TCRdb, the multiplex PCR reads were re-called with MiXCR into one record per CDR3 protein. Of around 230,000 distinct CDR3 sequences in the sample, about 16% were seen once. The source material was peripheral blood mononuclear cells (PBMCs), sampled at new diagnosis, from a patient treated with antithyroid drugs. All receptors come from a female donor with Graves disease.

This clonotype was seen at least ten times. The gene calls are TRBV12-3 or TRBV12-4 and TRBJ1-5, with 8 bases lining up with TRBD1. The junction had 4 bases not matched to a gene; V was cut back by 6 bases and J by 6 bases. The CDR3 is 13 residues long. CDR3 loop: CASSVQGAQPQHF. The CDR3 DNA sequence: TGTGCCAGCAGCGTCCAGGGGGCTCAGCCCCAGCATTTT.

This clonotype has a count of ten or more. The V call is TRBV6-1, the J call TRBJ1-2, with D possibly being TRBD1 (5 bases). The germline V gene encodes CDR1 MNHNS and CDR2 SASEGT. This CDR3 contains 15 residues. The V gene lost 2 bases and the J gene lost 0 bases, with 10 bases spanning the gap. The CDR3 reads CASSESGAPNYGYTF. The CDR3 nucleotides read TGTGCCAGCAGTGAATCCGGGGCGCCTAACTATGGCTACACCTTC.

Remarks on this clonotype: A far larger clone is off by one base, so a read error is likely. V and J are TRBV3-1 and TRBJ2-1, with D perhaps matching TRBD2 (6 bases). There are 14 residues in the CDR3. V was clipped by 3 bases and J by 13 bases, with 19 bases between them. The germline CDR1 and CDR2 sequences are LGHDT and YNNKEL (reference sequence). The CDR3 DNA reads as TGTGCCAGCAGCCACAGAAGGACTAAAGAGACCCAGTTCTTC. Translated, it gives CASSHRRTKETQFF.

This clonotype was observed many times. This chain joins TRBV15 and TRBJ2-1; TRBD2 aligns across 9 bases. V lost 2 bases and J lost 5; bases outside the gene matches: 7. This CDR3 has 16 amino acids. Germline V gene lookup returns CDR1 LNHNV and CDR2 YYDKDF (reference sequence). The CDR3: CATSRSLAGRDNEQFF. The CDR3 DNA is TGTGCCACCAGCAGATCCCTAGCGGGAAGAGACAATGAGCAGTTCTTC.

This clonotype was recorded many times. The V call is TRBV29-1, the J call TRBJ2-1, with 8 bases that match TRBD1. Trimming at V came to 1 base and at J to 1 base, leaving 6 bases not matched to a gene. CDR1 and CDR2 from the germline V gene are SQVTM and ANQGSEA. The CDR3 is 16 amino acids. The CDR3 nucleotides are TGCAGCGTTGAAGTTGGGACAGGTAGTTCCTACAATGAGCAGTTCTTC. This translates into CSVEVGTGSSYNEQFF.

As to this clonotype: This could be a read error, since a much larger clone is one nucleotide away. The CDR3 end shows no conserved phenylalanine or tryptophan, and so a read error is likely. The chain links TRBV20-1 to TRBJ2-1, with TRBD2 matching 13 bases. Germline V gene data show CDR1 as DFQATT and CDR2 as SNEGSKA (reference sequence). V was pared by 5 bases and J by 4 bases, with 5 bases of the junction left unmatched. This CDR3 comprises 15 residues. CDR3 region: CSALGTSGIYNEQFL. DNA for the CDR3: TGCAGTGCTTTAGGGACTAGCGGGATTTACAATGAGCAGTTCTTG.

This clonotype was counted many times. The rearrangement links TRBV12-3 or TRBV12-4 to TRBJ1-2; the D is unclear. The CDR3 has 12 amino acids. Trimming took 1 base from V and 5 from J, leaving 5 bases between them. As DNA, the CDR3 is TGTGCCAGCAGTTTAGGGTTGTATGGCTACACCTTC. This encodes CASSLGLYGYTF.

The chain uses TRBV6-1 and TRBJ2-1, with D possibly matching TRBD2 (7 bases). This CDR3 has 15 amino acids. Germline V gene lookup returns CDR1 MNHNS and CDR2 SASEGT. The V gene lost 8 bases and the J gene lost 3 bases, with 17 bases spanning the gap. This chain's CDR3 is CASSRRGADYNEQFF. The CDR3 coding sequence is TGTGCCAGCTCCCGCCGGGGGGCGGACTACAATGAGCAGTTCTTC.

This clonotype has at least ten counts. Here the CDR3 reads CASSYGFNQPQHF. CDR3 sequence (DNA): TGTGCCAGCAGTTACGGATTCAATCAGCCCCAGCATTTT. The gene calls are TRBV28 and TRBJ1-5; no definite D call. Trimming removed 4 bases at V and 3 bases at J, with 7 bases between. The germline V gene encodes CDR1 MDHEN and CDR2 SYDVKM. This CDR3 region has 13 residues.

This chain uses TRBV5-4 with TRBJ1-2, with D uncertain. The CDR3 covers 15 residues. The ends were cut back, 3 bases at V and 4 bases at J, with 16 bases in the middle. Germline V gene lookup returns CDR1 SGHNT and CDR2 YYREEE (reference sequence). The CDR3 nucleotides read TGTGCCAGCAGCTCGGGCAGTGGCGCGGGCTATGGCTACACCTTC. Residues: CASSSGSGAGYGYTF.

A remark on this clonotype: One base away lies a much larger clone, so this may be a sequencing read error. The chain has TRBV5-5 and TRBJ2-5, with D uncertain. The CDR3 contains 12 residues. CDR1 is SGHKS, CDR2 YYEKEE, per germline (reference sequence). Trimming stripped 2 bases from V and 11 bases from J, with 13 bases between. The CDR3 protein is CASSFANNEQYF. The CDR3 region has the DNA TGTGCCAGCAGCTTTGCCAACAATGAGCAGTACTTC.

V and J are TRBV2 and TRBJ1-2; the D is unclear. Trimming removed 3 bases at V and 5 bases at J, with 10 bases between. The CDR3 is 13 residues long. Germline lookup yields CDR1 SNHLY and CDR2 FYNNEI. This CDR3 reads CASSEEGGYGYTF. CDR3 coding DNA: TGTGCCAGCAGTGAGGAGGGTGGTTATGGCTACACCTTC.

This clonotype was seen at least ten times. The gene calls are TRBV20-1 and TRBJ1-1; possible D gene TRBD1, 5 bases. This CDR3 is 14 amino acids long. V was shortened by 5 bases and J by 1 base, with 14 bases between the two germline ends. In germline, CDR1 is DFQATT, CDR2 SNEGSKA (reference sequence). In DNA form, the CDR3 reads TGCAGTGCTGAGATTCAGGGCCCGAACACTGAAGCTTTCTTT. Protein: CSAEIQGPNTEAFF.

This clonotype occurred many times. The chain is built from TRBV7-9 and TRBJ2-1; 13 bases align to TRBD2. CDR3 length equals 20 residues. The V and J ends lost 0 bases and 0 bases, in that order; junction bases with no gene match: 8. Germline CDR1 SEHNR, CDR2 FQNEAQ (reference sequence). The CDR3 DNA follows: TGTGCCAGCAGCTTAGCCGGGACTAGCGGGACCCGTTTCTCCTACAATGAGCAGTTCTTC. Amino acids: CASSLAGTSGTRFSYNEQFF.

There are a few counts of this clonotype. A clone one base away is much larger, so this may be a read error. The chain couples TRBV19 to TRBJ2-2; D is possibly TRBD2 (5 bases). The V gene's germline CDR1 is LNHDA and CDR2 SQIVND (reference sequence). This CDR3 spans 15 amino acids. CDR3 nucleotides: TGTGCCAGTAGTTTCAGACGGATGGAAACCGGGGAGCCGTTTTTT. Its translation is CASSFRRMETGEPFF.

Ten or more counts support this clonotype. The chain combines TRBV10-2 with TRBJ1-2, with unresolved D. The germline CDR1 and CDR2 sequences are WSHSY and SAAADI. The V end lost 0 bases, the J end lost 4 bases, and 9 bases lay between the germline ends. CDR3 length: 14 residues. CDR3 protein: CASSESTDFYGYTF. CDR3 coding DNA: TGCGCCAGCAGTGAGTCTACGGACTTCTATGGCTACACCTTC.

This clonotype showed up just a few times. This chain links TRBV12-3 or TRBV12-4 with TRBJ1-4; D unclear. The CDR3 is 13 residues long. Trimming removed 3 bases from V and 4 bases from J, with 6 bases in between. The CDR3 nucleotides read TGTGCCAGCAGTTTGGAGTTTAATGAAAAACTGTTTTTT. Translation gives CASSLEFNEKLFF.

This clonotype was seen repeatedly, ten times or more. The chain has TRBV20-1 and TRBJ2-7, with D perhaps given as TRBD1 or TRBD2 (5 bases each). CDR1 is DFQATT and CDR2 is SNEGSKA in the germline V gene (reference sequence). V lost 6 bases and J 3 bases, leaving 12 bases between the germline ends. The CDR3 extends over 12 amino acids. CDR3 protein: CSARRDGYEQYF. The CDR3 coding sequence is TGCAGTGCCCGTCGGGACGGCTACGAGCAGTACTTC.

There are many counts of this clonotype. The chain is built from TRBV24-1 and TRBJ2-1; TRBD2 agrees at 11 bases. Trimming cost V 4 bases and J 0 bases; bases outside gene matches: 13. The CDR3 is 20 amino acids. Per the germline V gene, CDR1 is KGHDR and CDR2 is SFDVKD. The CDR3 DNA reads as TGTGCCACCAGTGACGATAATCTGGCTAGCGGGAGGAGCTCCTACAATGAGCAGTTCTTC. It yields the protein CATSDDNLASGRSSYNEQFF.

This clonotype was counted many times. The CDR3 sequence is CASSPLGRGAYEQYF. CDR3 coding DNA: TGTGCCAGCAGTCCCCTCGGCCGGGGGGCCTACGAGCAGTACTTC. The chain uses TRBV12-3 or TRBV12-4 and TRBJ2-7, with 7 bases identical to TRBD2. The CDR3 runs 15 residues. With V trimmed by 5 bases and J by 2 bases, 9 bases remained unmatched.

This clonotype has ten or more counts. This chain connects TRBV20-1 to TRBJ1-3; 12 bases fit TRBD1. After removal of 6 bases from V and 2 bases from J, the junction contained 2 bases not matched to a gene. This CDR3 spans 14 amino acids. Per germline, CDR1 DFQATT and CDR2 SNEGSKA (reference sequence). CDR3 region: CSAGTGGTGNTIYF. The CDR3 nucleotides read TGCAGTGCAGGGACAGGGGGCACTGGAAACACCATATATTTT.

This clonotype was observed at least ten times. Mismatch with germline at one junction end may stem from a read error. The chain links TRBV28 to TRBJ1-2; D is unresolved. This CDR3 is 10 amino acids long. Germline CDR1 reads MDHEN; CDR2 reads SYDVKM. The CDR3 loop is CASLVGGCTF. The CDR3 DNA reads TGTGCCAGCTTAGTGGGAGGCTGCACCTTC.

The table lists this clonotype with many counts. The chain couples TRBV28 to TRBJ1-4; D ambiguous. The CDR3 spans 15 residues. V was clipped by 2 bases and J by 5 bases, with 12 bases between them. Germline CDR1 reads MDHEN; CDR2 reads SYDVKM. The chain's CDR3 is CASSLGWRANEKLFF. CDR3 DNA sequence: TGTGCCAGCAGTTTAGGCTGGAGGGCAAATGAAAAACTGTTTTTT.

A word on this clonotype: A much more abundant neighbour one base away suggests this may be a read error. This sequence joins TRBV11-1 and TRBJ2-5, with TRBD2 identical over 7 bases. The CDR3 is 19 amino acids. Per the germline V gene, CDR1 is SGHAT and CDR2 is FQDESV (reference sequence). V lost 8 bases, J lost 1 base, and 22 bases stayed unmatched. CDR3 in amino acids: CASSPRSSRASGPQETQYF. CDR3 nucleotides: TGTGCCAGCTCACCACGATCTTCGCGGGCTAGCGGACCCCAAGAGACCCAGTACTTC.

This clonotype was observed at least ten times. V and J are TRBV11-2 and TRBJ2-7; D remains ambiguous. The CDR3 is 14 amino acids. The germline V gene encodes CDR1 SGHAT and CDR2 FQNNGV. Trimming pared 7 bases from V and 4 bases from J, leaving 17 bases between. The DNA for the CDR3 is TGTGCCAGCACCCCCGGCCCAGGATCTTACGAGCAGTACTTC. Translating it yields CASTPGPGSYEQYF.